This T cell receptor (beta chain) was retrieved from a study of CD8 T cells in ankylosing spondylitis. TCRdb re-derived calls from the 5' RACE reads in MiXCR, one entry per CDR3 protein. The sample has some 63,000 distinct CDR3 sequences, about 6.2% seen once. This clonotype has a count of ten or more. The antigen remains undetermined. V lost 0 bases and J 2 bases, leaving 9 bases between the germline ends. Germline-derived CDR1 and CDR2 are LGHDT and YNNKEL (reference sequence). CDR3 size: 15 residues. Study-level findings and limits: Made up of about eight highly homologous variants, a TCR beta motif appeared characteristic of ankylosing spondylitis blood.

The receptor comes from a male donor with ankylosing spondylitis. The rearrangement links TRBV3-1 to TRBJ2-3; no clear D. Sequencing used synovial fluid, either unsorted or a sorted T cell fraction (not recorded which). CDR3 in amino acids: CASSQDPVITDTQYF. The CDR3 region has the DNA TGTGCCAGCAGCCAAGACCCAGTTATCACAGATACGCAGTATTTT.